This TCR beta chain was sequenced during a study of T cells in Graves' hyperthyroidism and ophthalmopathy. TCR beta CDR3 sequences were amplified from RNA transcripts. HTBI primers were employed in a first-round RT-PCR of the TCR CDR3. TCRdb recomputed calls from the multiplex PCR reads with MiXCR, one row per CDR3 protein. The data hold approximately 560,000 distinct CDR3 sequences, with around 42% observed a single time. Lactation, pregnancy, other autoimmune disease or uncontrolled infection excluded patients. The sample consisted of peripheral blood or thyroid tissue (not recorded which). This receptor was obtained from a woman younger than 35 with Graves' hyperthyroidism.

The CDR3 DNA is TGCAGTGCTAGTGGTCCAACAGGCCCTCCCTCACCCCTCCACTTT. Translating gives CSASGPTGPPSPLHF. The V and J genes are TRBV20-1 and TRBJ1-6, with D possibly TRBD1 on 5 matching bases. V was clipped by 3 bases and J by 10 bases, with 19 bases between them. The germline gives CDR1 DFQATT, CDR2 SNEGSKA (reference sequence). The CDR3 length is 15 residues.